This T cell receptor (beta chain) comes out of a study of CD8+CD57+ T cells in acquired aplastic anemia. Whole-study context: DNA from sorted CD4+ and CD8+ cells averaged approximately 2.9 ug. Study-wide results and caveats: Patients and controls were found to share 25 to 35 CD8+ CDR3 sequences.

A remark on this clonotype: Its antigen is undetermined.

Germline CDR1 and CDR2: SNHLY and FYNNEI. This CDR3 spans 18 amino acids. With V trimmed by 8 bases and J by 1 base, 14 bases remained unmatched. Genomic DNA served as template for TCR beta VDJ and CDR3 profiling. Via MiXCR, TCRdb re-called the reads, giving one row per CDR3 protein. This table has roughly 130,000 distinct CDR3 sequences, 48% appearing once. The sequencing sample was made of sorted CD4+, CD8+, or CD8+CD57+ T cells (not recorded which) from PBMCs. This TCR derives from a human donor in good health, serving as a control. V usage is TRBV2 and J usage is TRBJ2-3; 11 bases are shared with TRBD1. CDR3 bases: TGTGCCAGCTCCCCGGACAGGGGGCTTGAGACCCGCACAGATACGCAGTATTTT. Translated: CASSPDRGLETRTDTQYF.